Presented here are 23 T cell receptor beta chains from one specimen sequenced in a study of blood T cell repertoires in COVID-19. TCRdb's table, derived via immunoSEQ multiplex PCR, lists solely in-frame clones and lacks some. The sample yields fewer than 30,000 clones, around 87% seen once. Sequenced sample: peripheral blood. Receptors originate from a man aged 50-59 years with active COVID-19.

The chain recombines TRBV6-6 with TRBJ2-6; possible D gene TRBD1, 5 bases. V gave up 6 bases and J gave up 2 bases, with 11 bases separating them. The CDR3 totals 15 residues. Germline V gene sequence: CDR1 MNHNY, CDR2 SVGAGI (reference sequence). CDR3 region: CASRFQGAGANVLTF. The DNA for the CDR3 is TGTGCCAGCAGATTCCAGGGTGCTGGGGCCAACGTCCTGACTTTC.

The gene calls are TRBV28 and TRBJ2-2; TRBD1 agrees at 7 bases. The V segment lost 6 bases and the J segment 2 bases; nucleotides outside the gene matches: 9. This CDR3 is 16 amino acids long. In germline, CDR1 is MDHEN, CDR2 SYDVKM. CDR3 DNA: TGTGCCAGCAGCCGGATAGGGACAGCTAACACCGGGGAGCTGTTTTTT. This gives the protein CASSRIGTANTGELFF.

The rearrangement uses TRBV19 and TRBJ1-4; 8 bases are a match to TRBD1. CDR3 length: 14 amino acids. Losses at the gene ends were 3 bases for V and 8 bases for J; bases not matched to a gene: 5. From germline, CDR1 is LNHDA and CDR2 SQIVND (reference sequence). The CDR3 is CASSIRTGKEKLFF. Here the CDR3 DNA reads TGTGCCAGTAGTATTAGGACAGGGAAGGAAAAACTGTTTTTT.

CDR3 sequence (DNA): TGTGCCAGCAGCCCCACTAGAGATACGCAGTATTTT. This translates into CASSPTRDTQYF. This chain links TRBV7-9 with TRBJ2-3; D possibly corresponds to TRBD2 (5 bases). The germline V gene has CDR1 SEHNR and CDR2 FQNEAQ (reference sequence). The V and J ends lost 5 bases and 5 bases respectively, with 8 bases between them. The CDR3 sequence is 12 residues long.

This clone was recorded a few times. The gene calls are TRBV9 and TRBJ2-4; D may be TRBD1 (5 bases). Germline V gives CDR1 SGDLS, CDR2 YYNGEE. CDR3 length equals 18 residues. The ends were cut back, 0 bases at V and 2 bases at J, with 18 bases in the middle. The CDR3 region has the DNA TGTGCCAGCAGCGTAGCTTCCTGGGGCGGCCTGACCAAAAACATTCAGTACTTC. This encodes CASSVASWGGLTKNIQYF.

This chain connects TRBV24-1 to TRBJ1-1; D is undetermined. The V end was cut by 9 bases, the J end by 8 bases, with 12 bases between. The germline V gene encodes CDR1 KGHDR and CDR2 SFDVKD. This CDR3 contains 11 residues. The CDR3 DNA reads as TGTGCCACCCGCGGTGGGAGGGAAGCTTTCTTT. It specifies CATRGGREAFF.

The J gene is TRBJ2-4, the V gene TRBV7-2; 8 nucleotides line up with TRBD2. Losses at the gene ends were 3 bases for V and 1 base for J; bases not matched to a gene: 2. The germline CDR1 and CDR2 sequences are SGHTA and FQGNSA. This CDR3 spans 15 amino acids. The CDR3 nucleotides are TGTGCCAGCAGCTTCGCGGGGGGTGCCAAAAACATTCAGTACTTC. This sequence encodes CASSFAGGAKNIQYF. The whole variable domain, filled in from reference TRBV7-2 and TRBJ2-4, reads GAGVSQSPSNKVTEKGKDVELRCDPISGHTALYWYRQSLGQGLEFLIYFQGNSAPDKSGLPSDRFSAERTGGSVSTLTIQRTQQEDSAVYLCASSFAGGAKNIQYFGAGTRLSVL.

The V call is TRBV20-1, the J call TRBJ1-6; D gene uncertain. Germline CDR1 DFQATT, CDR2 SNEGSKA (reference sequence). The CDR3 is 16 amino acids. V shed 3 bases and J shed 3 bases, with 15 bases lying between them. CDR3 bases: TGCAGTGCTAGTGCGGTTGCGGCCGGCTATAATTCACCCCTCCACTTT. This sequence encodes CSASAVAAGYNSPLHF.

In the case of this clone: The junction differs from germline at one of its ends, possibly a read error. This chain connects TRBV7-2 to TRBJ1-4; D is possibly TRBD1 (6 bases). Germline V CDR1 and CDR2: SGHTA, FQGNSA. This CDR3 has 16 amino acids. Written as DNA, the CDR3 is TGTGCCAGCAGCATAGCCGGGGGGGCTAGAAATGAAAAACTGTTTTTT. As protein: CASSIAGGARNEKLFF.

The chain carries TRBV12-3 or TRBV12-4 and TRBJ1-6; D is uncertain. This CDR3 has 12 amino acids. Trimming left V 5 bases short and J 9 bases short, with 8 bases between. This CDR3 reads CASSPGGSPLHF. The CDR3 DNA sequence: TGTGCCAGCAGTCCCGGAGGTTCACCCCTCCACTTT.

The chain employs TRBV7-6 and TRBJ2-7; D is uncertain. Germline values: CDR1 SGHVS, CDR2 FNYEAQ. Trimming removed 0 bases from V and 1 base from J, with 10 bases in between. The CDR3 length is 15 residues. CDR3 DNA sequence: TGTGCCAGCAGCTTAGCGCCGGGTCCTTCCTACGAGCAGTACTTC. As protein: CASSLAPGPSYEQYF.

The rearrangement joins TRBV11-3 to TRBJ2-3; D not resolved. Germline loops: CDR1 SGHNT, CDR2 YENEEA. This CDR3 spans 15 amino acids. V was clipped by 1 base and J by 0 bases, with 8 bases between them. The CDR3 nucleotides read TGTGCCAGCAGCTTAGGGATGACTAGCACAGATACGCAGTATTTT. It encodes CASSLGMTSTDTQYF.

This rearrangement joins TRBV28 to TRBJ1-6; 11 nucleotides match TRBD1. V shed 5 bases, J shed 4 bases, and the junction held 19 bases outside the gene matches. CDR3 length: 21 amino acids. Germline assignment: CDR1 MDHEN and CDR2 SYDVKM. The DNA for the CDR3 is TGTGCCAGCAGTCCGATGGGCGATTGGGACAGGGGGAAATTTTATAATTCACCCCTCCACTTT. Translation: CASSPMGDWDRGKFYNSPLHF.

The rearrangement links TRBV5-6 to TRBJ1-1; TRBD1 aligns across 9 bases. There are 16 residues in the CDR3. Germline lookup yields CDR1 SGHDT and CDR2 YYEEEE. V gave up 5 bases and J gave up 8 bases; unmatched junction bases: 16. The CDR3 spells CASSSYPGQGASEAFF. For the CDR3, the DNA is TGTGCCAGCAGTTCTTACCCGGGACAGGGAGCCTCGGAAGCTTTCTTT.

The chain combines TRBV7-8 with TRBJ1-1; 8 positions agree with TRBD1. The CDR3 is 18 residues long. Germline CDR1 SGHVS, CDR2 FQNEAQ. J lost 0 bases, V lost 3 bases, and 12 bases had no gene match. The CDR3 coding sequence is TGTGCCAGCAGCTTCAGCCTCCAAAGACAGGGGATGAACACTGAAGCTTTCTTT. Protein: CASSFSLQRQGMNTEAFF.

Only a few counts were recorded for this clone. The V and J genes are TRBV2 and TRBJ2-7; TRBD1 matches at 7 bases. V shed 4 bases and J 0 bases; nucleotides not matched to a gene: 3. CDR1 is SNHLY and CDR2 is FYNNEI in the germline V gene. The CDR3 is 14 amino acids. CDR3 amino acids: CASSGAGGSYEQYF. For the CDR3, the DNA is TGTGCCAGCAGTGGTGCAGGGGGCTCCTACGAGCAGTACTTC.

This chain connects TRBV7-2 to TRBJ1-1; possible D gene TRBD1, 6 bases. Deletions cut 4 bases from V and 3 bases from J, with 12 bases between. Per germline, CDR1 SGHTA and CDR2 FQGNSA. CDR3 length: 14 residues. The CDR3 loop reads CASSSGETDTEAFF. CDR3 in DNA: TGTGCCAGCAGCTCAGGGGAGACAGACACTGAAGCTTTCTTT.

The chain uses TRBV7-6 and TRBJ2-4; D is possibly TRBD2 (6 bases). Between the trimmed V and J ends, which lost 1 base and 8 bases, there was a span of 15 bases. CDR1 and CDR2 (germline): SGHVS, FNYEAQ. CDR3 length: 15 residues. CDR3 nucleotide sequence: TGTGCCAGCAGCTTAGTTGGAGGGGATTTGGACATTCAGTACTTC. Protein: CASSLVGGDLDIQYF.

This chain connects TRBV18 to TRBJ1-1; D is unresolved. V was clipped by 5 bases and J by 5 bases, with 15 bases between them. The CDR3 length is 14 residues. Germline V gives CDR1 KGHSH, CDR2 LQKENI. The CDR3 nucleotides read TGTGCCAGCTCAGTCATGAGGGATGGGACTGAAGCTTTCTTT. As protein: CASSVMRDGTEAFF.

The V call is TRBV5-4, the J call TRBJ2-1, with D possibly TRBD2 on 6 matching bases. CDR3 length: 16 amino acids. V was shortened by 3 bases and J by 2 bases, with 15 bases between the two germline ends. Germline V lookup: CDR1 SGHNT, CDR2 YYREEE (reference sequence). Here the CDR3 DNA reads TGTGCCAGCAGCTCCCAGGGTAGCGGCCCCTACAATGAGCAGTTCTTC. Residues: CASSSQGSGPYNEQFF.

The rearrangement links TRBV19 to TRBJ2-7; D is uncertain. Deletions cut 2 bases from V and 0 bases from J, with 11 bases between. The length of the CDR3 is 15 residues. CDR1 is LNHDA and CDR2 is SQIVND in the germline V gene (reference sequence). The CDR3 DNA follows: TGTGCCAGTAGTATACTTCCAGAATCCTCCTACGAGCAGTACTTC. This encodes CASSILPESSYEQYF.

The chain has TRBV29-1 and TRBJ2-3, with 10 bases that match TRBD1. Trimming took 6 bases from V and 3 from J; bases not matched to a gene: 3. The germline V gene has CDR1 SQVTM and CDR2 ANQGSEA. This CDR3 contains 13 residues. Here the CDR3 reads CSVGQGQTDTQYF. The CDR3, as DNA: TGCAGCGTGGGACAGGGGCAAACAGATACGCAGTATTTT.

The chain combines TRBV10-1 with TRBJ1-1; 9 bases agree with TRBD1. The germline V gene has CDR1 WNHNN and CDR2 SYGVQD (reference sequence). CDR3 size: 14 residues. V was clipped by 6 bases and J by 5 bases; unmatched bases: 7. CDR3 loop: CASRGDRARTEAFF. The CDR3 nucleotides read TGCGCCAGCAGAGGGGACAGGGCGAGGACTGAAGCTTTCTTT.